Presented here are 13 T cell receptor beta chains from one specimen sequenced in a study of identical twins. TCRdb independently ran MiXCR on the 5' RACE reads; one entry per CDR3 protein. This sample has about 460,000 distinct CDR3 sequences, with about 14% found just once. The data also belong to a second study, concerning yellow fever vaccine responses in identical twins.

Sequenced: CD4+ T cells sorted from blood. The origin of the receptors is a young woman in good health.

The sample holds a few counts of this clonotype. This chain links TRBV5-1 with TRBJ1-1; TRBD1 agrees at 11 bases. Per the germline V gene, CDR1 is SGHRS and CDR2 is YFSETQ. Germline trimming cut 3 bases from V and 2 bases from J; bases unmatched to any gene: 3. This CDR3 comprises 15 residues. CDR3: CASSWTGGANTEAFF. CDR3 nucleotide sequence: TGCGCCAGCAGCTGGACAGGGGGCGCAAACACTGAAGCTTTCTTT.

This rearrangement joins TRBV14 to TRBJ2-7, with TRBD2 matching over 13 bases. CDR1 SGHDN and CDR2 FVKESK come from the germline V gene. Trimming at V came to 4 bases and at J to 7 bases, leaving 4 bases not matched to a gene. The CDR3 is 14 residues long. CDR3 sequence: CASSPGLAGREQYF. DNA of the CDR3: TGTGCCAGCAGCCCGGGACTAGCGGGGCGAGAGCAGTACTTC.

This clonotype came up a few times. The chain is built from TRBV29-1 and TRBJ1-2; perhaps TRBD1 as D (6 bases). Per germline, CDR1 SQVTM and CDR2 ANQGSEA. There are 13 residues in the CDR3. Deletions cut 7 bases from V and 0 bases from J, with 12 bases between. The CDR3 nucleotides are TGCAGCGCCCCGGACAGAACTAACTATGGCTACACCTTC. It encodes CSAPDRTNYGYTF. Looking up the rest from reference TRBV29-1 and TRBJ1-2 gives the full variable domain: SAVISQKPSRDICQRGTSLTIQCQVDSQVTMMFWYRQQPGQSLTLIATANQGSEATYESGFVIDKFPISRPNLTFSTLTVSNMSPEDSSIYLCSAPDRTNYGYTFGSGTRLTVV.

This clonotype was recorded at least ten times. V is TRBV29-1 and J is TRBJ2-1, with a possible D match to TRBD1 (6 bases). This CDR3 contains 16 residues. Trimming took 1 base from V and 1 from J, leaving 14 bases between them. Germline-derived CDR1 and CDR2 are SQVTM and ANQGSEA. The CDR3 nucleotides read TGCAGCGTTGAAGGAGCCGGACAGCGATCCTACAATGAGCAGTTCTTC. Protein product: CSVEGAGQRSYNEQFF.

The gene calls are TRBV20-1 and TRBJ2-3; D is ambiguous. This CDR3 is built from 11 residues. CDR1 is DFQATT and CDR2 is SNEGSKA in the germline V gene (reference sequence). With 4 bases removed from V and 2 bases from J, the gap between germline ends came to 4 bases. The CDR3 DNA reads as TGCAGTGCTAAGCCCACAGATACGCAGTATTTT. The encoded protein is CSAKPTDTQYF.

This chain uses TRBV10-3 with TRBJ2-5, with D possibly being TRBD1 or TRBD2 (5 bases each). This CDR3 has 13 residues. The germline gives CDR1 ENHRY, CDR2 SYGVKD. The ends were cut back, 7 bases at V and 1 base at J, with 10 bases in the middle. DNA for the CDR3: TGTGCCATCAAGGGGCGGGCCCAAGAGACCCAGTACTTC. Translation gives CAIKGRAQETQYF.

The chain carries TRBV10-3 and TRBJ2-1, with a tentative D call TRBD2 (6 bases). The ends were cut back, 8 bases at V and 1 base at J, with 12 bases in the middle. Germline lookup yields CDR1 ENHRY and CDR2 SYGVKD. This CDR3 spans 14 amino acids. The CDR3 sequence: CAIGAGMSYNEQFF. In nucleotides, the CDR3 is TGTGCCATCGGAGCGGGTATGTCCTACAATGAGCAGTTCTTC.

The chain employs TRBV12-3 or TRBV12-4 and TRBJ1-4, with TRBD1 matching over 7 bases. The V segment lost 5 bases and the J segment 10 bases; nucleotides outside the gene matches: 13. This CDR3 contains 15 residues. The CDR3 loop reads CASSARQGWDGKLFF. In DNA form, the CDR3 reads TGTGCCAGCAGTGCCCGACAGGGTTGGGACGGAAAACTGTTTTTT.

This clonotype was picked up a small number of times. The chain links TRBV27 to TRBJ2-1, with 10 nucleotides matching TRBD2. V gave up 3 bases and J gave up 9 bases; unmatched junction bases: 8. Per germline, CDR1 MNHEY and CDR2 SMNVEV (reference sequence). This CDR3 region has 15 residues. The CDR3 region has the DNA TGTGCCAGCAGTTTTCGGCTAGCGGGAGCATTTGAGCAGTTCTTC. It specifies CASSFRLAGAFEQFF.

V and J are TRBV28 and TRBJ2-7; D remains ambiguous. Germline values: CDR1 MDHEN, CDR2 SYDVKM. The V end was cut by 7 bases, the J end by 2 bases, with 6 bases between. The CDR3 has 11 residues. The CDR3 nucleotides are TGTGCCAGCACGACCACCTACGAGCAGTACTTC. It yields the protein CASTTTYEQYF.

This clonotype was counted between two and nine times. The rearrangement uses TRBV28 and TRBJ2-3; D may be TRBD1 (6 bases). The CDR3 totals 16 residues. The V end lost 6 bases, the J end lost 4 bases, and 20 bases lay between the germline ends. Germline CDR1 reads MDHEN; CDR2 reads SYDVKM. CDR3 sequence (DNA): TGTGCCAGCAGCTCAGAGCAGGGGCGGGTCCCAGATACGCAGTATTTT. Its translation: CASSSEQGRVPDTQYF.

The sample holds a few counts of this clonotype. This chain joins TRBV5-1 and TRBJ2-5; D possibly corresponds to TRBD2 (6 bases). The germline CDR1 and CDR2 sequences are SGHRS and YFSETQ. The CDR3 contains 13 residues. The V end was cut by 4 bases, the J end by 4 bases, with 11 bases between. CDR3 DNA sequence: TGCGCCAGCAGCCAGACTAGTCGAGAGACCCAGTACTTC. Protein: CASSQTSRETQYF.

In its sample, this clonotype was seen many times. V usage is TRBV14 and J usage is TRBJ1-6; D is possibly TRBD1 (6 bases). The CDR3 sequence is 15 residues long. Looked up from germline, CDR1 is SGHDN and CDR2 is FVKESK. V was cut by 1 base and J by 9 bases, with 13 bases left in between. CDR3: CASSQVTGHPSPLHF. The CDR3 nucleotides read TGTGCCAGCAGCCAAGTAACGGGACATCCTTCACCCCTCCACTTT. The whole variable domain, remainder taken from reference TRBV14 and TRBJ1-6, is EAGVTQFPSHSVIEKGQTVTLRCDPISGHDNLYWYRRVMGKEIKFLLHFVKESKQDESGMPNNRFLAERTGGTYSTLKVQPAELEDSGVYFCASSQVTGHPSPLHFGNGTRLTVT.